The following is a T cell receptor beta chain sequence with its context. Its target is not known. With 5 bases removed from V and 1 base from J, the gap between germline ends came to 19 bases. The V gene's germline CDR1 is SGHVS and CDR2 FQNEAQ. This CDR3 is built from 17 residues. This sample was included in a study of T cell repertoires in cytomegalovirus infection. About the research overall: Public TCR beta signatures were indicative of both CMV infection and a matching HLA type. Study-wide results and caveats: HLA-C-restricted CMV clonotypes gave the most frequent clonotype in two of eight donors. Adding up the frequency of public TCR beta families identified people who carried CMV plus the relevant HLA.

One entry per CDR3 protein, called by TCRdb with MiXCR from the reads. The data contain roughly 760,000 distinct CDR3 sequences, approximately 40% of them seen just once; the ten biggest clones take up under 3%. The sequence was obtained from a human donor in good health (CMV status not recorded). Some clones in this sample may be carry-over from other donors' samples. V gene TRBV7-8 combines with J gene TRBJ2-3, with D possibly TRBD2 on 5 matching bases. Sequenced input: PBMCs. The CDR3 is CASSPEGPHMRTDTQYF. The CDR3 DNA reads as TGTGCCAGCAGCCCCGAGGGCCCCCATATGCGCACAGATACGCAGTATTTT.